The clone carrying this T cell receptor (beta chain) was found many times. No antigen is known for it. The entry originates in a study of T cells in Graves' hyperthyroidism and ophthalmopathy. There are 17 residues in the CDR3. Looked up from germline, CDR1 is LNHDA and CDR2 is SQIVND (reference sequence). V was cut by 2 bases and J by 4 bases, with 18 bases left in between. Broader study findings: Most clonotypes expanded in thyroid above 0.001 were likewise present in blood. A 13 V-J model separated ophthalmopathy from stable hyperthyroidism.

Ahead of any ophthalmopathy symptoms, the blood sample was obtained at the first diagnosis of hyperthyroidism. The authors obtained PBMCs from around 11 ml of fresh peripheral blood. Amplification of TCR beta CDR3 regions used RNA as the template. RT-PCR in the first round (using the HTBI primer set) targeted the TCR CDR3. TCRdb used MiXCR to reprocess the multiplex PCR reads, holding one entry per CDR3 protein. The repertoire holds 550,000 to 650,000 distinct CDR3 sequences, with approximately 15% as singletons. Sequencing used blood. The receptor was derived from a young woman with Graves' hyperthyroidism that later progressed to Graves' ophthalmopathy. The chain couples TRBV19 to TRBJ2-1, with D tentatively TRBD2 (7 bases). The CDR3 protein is CASSISRGLADYNEQFF. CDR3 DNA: TGTGCCAGTAGTATATCTCGGGGGCTAGCGGATTACAATGAGCAGTTCTTC.